Shown below are 17 T cell receptor beta chains from a single sample sequenced in a study of PD-1 blockade in classical Hodgkin lymphoma. Patients all relapsed after autologous stem cell transplantation, and there was variation in brentuximab vedotin exposure. Magnetic depletion of unwanted cells isolated CD4+ T cells from thawed PBMCs. TCRdb keeps only in-frame clones here, not all; method: immunoSEQ multiplex PCR. The sample lists approximately 25,000 clones; roughly 84% were seen once. The sequenced sample was CD4+ T cells from blood, obtained at baseline. The receptors here all came from a human donor with classical Hodgkin lymphoma.

V is TRBV7-9 and J is TRBJ1-3; D remains ambiguous. The CDR3 sequence is 14 residues long. Germline CDR1 and CDR2: SEHNR and FQNEAQ (reference sequence). Trimming shortened V by 0 bases and J by 4 bases, and 7 bases separated the two germline ends. DNA for the CDR3: TGTGCCAGCAGCTTAGCAGGGTCAGGAAACACCATATATTTT. Its protein product is CASSLAGSGNTIYF.

This chain joins TRBV7-9 and TRBJ1-1; 8 bases agree with TRBD1. Unmatched junction bases numbered 5, after V lost 2 bases and J lost 6 bases. This CDR3 has 14 residues. Per the germline V gene, CDR1 is SEHNR and CDR2 is FQNEAQ (reference sequence). The CDR3 here is CASSLRNRGAEAFF. In nucleotides, the CDR3 is TGTGCCAGCAGCTTAAGAAACAGGGGGGCTGAAGCTTTCTTT.

A few counts support this clone. The rearrangement uses TRBV4-1 and TRBJ2-7; 13 bases map to TRBD2. Germline-derived CDR1 and CDR2 are MGHRA and YSYEKL. Unmatched junction bases numbered 3, after V lost 1 base and J lost 6 bases. The CDR3 loop spans 15 amino acids. The CDR3 DNA reads as TGCGCCAGCAGCCAAGGGGGACTAGCGGGGTTCGAGCAGTACTTC. Translating gives CASSQGGLAGFEQYF.

The J gene is TRBJ1-2, the V gene TRBV6-5; no reliable D call. Germline V gene lookup returns CDR1 MNHEY and CDR2 SVGAGI. The CDR3 contains 14 residues. V lost 6 bases and J lost 7, with 18 bases in between. The CDR3 spells CASRASGWLGGYTF. CDR3 sequence (DNA): TGTGCCAGCAGGGCCTCAGGATGGTTAGGTGGCTACACCTTC.

The chain carries TRBV4-2 and TRBJ1-3; D uncertain. Germline V gene sequence: CDR1 LGHNA, CDR2 YNFKEQ. Trimming left V 0 bases short and J 8 bases short, with 8 bases between. CDR3 length: 13 amino acids. CDR3 nucleotides: TGTGCCAGCAGCCAAGATGTCGGCGACACCATATATTTT. Encoded protein: CASSQDVGDTIYF.

The V call is TRBV10-3, the J call TRBJ1-4, with TRBD1 as a possible D gene (6 bases). Germline CDR1 reads ENHRY; CDR2 reads SYGVKD. The CDR3 has 16 amino acids. Deletions cut 3 bases from V and 1 base from J, with 12 bases between. CDR3 protein: CAISDQQGQTNEKLFF. For the CDR3, the DNA is TGTGCCATCAGTGATCAACAGGGCCAAACTAATGAAAAACTGTTTTTT.

The chain has TRBV5-6 and TRBJ2-3, with TRBD2 matching over 11 bases. The CDR3 totals 16 residues. Germline values: CDR1 SGHDT, CDR2 YYEEEE. Trimming cost V 4 bases and J 3 bases; bases outside gene matches: 7. CDR3 sequence reads: CASSRTSGWVTDTQYF. The CDR3 DNA follows: TGTGCCAGCAGCCGGACTAGCGGGTGGGTAACAGATACGCAGTATTTT. Full variable domain (remainder filled in from reference TRBV5-6 and TRBJ2-3): DAGVTQSPTHLIKTRGQQVTLRCSPKSGHDTVSWYQQALGQGPQFIFQYYEEEERQRGNFPDRFSGHQFPNYSSELNVNALLLGDSALYLCASSRTSGWVTDTQYFGPGTRLTVL.

The J gene is TRBJ1-2, the V gene TRBV5-5, with D possibly TRBD1 on 6 matching bases. V was pared by 2 bases and J by 8 bases, with 19 bases between. The CDR3 is 15 amino acids. Germline V CDR1 and CDR2: SGHKS, YYEKEE (reference sequence). As DNA, the CDR3 is TGTGCCAGCAGCTTAGTGGGAGAGACCCAGGGGGGCTACACCTTC. Residues: CASSLVGETQGGYTF.

The chain links TRBV4-3 to TRBJ1-1; no reliable D call. The V end was cut by 0 bases, the J end by 1 base, with 6 bases between. CDR3 length: 14 residues. CDR1 and CDR2 from the germline V gene are LGHNA and YSLEER. CDR3 DNA: TGCGCCAGCAGCCAAGATAGGAGGAACACTGAAGCTTTCTTT. Translated, it gives CASSQDRRNTEAFF.

The chain combines TRBV5-6 with TRBJ1-2; maybe TRBD1 (5 bases). V lost 2 bases to trimming and J lost 4 bases, with 15 bases between them. Germline V gives CDR1 SGHDT, CDR2 YYEEEE. The CDR3 spans 15 residues. The CDR3 DNA reads TGTGCCAGCAGCTTCGATCGGGGCAGGAGCTATGGCTACACCTTC. Translation gives CASSFDRGRSYGYTF.

This chain connects TRBV6-1 to TRBJ1-4; 10 bases fit TRBD1. CDR3 length equals 15 residues. Germline CDR1 MNHNS, CDR2 SASEGT. V shed 3 bases, J shed 6 bases, and the junction held 4 bases outside the gene matches. This CDR3 is CASSEMTGGDEKLFF. The CDR3 DNA reads TGTGCCAGCAGTGAGATGACAGGGGGCGATGAAAAACTGTTTTTT.

The chain's CDR3 is CASSVLAGGNSPLHF. The CDR3 DNA follows: TGTGCCAGCAGCGTATTGGCGGGGGGAAATTCACCCCTCCACTTT. The gene calls are TRBV9 and TRBJ1-6, with D possibly being TRBD1 (5 bases). Germline CDR1 SGDLS, CDR2 YYNGEE. The CDR3 length is 15 residues. Trimming left V 1 base short and J 7 bases short, with 12 bases between.

The rearrangement joins TRBV7-2 to TRBJ1-2; D is unclear. This CDR3 has 11 residues. Germline assignment: CDR1 SGHTA and CDR2 FQGNSA. Trimming left V 4 bases short and J 0 bases short, with 0 bases between. The CDR3 region is CASSSNYGYTF. The CDR3 DNA is TGTGCCAGCAGCTCTAACTATGGCTACACCTTC.

This chain links TRBV4-3 with TRBJ1-1, with D hard to call. CDR3 length: 12 amino acids. V was trimmed by 5 bases and J by 2 bases, leaving 6 bases between them. CDR1 is LGHNA, CDR2 YSLEER, per germline. This CDR3 reads CASSSDNTEAFF. The CDR3 DNA reads TGCGCCAGCAGCTCGGACAACACTGAAGCTTTCTTT.

The count of this clone is one. The chain couples TRBV7-2 to TRBJ1-1; no firm D call. The CDR3 covers 14 residues. Germline V lookup: CDR1 SGHTA, CDR2 FQGNSA. Deletions cut 5 bases from V and 0 bases from J, with 10 bases between. The CDR3 DNA sequence: TGTGCCAGCAGCCCCCGAAGGGTGAACACTGAAGCTTTCTTT. Its translation is CASSPRRVNTEAFF.

CDR3 in amino acids: CASSLTDGREKLFF. DNA of the CDR3: TGTGCCAGCAGTTTAACGGACGGTCGGGAAAAACTGTTTTTT. This chain links TRBV28 with TRBJ1-4; no clear D. V dropped 2 bases and J dropped 8 bases, with 12 bases sitting between them. The CDR3 contains 14 residues. Looked up from germline, CDR1 is MDHEN and CDR2 is SYDVKM.

This chain connects TRBV7-9 to TRBJ2-3; TRBD1 matches 10 bases. The V gene end was trimmed by 5 bases and the J gene end by 3 bases; junction bases not matched to a gene: 5. The CDR3 is 15 residues long. Germline CDR1 is SEHNR and CDR2 is FQNEAQ (reference sequence). The DNA for the CDR3 is TGTGCCAGCAGCGCGGGACAGGGGAGGACAGATACGCAGTATTTT. Its protein product is CASSAGQGRTDTQYF.